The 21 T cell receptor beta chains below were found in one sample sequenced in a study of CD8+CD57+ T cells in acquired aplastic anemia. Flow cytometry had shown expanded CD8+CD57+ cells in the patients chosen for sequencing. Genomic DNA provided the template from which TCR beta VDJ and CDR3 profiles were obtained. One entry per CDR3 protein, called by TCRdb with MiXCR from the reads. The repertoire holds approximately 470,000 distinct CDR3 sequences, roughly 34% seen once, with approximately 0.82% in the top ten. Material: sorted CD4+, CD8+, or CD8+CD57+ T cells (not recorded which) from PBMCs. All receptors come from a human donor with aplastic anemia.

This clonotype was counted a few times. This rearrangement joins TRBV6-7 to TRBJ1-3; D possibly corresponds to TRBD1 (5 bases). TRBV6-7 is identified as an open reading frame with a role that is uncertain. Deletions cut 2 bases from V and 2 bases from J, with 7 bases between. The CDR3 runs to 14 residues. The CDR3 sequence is CASSYAGPGNTIYF. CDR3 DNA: TGTGCCAGCAGTTACGCAGGGCCTGGAAACACCATATATTTT.

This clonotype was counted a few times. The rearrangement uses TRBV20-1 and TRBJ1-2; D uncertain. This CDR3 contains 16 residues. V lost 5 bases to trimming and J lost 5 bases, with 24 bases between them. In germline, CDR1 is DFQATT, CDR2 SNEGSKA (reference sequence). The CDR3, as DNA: TGCAGTGCTCTTCGAAGGGTTACAGACAAAAGTTATGGCTACACCTTC. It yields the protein CSALRRVTDKSYGYTF.

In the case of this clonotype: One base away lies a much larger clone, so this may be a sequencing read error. CDR3 residues: CVSSDRGFTEAFF. CDR3 coding DNA: TGTGTCAGCAGTGATCGGGGTTTCACTGAAGCTTTCTTT. The rearrangement joins TRBV2 to TRBJ1-1; D is unclear. CDR1 and CDR2 from the germline V gene are SNHLY and FYNNEI. The CDR3 runs to 13 residues.

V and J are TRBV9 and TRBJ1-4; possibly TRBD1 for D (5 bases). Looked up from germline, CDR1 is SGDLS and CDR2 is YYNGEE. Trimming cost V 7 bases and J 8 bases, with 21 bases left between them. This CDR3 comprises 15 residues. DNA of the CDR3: TGTGCCAGCTCTATTTCCCAGGGTATTGAAGAAAAACTGTTTTTT. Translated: CASSISQGIEEKLFF.

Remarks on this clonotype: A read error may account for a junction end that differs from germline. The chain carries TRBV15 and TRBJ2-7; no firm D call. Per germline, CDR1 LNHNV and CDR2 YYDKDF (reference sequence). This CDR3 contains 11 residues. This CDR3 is CATASSHEQYF. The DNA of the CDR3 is TGTGCCACCGCCAGCTCCCACGAGCAGTACTTC. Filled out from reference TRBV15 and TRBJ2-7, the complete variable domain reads DAMVIQNPRYQVTQFGKPVTLSCSQTLNHNVMYWYQQKSSQAPKLLFHYYDKDFNNEADTPDNFQSRRPNTSFCFLDIRSPGLGDTAMYLCATASSHEQYFGPGTRLTVT.

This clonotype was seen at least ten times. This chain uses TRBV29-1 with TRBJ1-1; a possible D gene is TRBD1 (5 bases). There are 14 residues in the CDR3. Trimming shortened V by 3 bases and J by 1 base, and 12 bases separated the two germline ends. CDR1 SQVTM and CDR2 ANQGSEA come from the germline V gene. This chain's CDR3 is CSVERGRGNTEAFF. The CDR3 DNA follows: TGCAGCGTTGAGAGGGGCCGGGGGAACACTGAAGCTTTCTTT.

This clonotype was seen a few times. CDR3 DNA: TGTGCCAGCAGCGTAGATTCTGACTTAACCTCACCCCTCCACTTT. As protein: CASSVDSDLTSPLHF. The J gene is TRBJ1-6, the V gene TRBV9, with no clear D. The germline V and J ends were trimmed by 0 bases and 10 bases, with 14 bases remaining between them. The CDR3 sequence is 15 residues long. CDR1 and CDR2 from the germline V gene are SGDLS and YYNGEE.

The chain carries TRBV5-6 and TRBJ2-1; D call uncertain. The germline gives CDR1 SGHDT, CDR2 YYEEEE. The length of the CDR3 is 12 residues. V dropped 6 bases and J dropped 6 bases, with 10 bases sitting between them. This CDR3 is CASTTDANEQFF. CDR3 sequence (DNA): TGTGCCAGCACCACGGACGCCAATGAGCAGTTCTTC. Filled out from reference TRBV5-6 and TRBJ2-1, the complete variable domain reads DAGVTQSPTHLIKTRGQQVTLRCSPKSGHDTVSWYQQALGQGPQFIFQYYEEEERQRGNFPDRFSGHQFPNYSSELNVNALLLGDSALYLCASTTDANEQFFGPGTRLTVL.

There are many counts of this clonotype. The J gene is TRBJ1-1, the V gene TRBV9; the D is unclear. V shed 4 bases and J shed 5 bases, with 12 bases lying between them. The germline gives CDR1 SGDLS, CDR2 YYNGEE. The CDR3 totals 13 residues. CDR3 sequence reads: CASSPRMTTEAFF. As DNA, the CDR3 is TGTGCCAGCAGCCCTCGCATGACGACTGAAGCTTTCTTT.

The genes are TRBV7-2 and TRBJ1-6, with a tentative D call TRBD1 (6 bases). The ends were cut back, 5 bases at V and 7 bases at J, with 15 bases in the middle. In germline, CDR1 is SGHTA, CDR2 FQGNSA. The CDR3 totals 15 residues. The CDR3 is CASSLSSGDNSPLHF. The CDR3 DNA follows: TGTGCCAGCAGCCTGAGTTCAGGGGACAATTCACCCCTCCACTTT.

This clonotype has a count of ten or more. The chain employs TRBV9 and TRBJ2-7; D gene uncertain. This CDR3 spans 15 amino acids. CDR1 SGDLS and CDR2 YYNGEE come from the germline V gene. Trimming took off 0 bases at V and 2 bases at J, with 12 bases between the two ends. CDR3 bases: TGTGCCAGCAGCGTAGACGTCGGAACCCCCTACGAGCAGTACTTC. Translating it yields CASSVDVGTPYEQYF.

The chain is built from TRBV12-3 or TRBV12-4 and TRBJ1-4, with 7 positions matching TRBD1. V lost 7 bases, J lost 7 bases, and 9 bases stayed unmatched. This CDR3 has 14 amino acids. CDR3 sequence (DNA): TGTGCCAGCAACGGGGACAGCCACGGTGAAAAACTGTTTTTT. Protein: CASNGDSHGEKLFF.

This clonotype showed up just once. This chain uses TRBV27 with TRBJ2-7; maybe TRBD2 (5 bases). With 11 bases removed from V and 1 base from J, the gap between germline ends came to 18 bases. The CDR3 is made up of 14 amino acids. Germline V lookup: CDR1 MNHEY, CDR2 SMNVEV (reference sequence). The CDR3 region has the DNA TGTGCCGGCGACCAACGGGGTCCTTCCTACGAGCAGTACTTC. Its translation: CAGDQRGPSYEQYF.

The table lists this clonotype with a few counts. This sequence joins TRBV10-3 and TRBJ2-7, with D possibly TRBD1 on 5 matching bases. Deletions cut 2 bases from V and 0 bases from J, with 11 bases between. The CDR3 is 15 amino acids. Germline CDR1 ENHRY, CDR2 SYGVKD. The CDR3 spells CAISELQGASYEQYF. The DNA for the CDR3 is TGTGCCATCAGTGAGCTCCAGGGTGCCTCCTACGAGCAGTACTTC.

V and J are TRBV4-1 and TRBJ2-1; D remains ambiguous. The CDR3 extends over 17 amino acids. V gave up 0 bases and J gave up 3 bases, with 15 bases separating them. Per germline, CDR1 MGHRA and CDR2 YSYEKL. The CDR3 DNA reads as TGCGCCAGCAGCCAAGATGGGGTAGGCGTTCTCTACAATGAGCAGTTCTTC. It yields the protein CASSQDGVGVLYNEQFF.

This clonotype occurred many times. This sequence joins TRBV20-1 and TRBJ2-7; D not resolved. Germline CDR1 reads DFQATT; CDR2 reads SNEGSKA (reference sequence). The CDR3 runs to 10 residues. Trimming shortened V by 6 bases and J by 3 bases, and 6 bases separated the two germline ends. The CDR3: CSAGSYEQYF. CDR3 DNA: TGCAGTGCCGGAAGCTACGAGCAGTACTTC.

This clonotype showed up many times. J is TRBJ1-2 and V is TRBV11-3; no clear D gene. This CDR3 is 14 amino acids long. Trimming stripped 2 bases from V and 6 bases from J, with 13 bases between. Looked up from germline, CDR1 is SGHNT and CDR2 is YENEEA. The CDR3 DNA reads TGTGCCAGCAGCTTATTATCAGGCGAGGATGGCTACACCTTC. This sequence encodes CASSLLSGEDGYTF.

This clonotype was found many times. In DNA, the CDR3 is TGTGCCAGCAGTTCTACCCGTGGAGGGTACGAGCAGTACTTC. Its protein product is CASSSTRGGYEQYF. The V and J genes are TRBV6-5 and TRBJ2-7; the D gene is possibly TRBD2 (6 bases). Trimming shortened V by 4 bases and J by 4 bases, and 14 bases separated the two germline ends. Looked up from germline, CDR1 is MNHEY and CDR2 is SVGAGI. This CDR3 contains 14 residues.

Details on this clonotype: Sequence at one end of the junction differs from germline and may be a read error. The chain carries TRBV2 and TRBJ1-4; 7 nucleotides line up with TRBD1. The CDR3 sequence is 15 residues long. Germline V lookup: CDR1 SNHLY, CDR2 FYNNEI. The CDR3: CASNLNRGVYEELFF. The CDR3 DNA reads TGTGCCAGCAATTTAAACAGGGGAGTTTATGAAGAACTGTTTTTT. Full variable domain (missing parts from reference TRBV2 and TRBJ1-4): EPEVTQTPSHQVTQMGQEVILRCVPISNHLYFYWYRQILGQKVEFLVSFYNNEISEKSEIFDDQFSVERPDGSNFTLKIRSTKLEDSAMYFCASNLNRGVYEELFFGSGTQLSVL.

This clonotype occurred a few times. This CDR3 reads CSASRAGRTGELFF. The CDR3 DNA is TGCAGTGCTAGTCGGGCAGGTCGCACCGGGGAGCTGTTTTTT. V gene TRBV20-1 combines with J gene TRBJ2-2, with D unresolved. There are 14 residues in the CDR3. Trimming shortened V by 3 bases and J by 4 bases, and 12 bases separated the two germline ends. Looked up from germline, CDR1 is DFQATT and CDR2 is SNEGSKA (reference sequence).

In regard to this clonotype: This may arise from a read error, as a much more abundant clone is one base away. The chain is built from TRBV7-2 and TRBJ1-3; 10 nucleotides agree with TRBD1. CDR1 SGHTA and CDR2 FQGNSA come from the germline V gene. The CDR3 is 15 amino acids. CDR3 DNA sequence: TGTGCCAGCAGCCCGGGACAGGGGAGGGGAAACACCACATATTTT. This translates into CASSPGQGRGNTTYF.